This entry lists 2 T cell receptor beta chains sequenced from one sample in a study of cytomegalovirus exposure and HLA in healthy donors. PCR primers comprised 60 Vbeta and 13 Jbeta primers. Some clones are missing from TCRdb's copy, which holds only in-frame ones; the method was immunoSEQ multiplex PCR. Found here are 130,000 to 150,000 clones, 75% to 90% of them singletons; the top ten hold under 6%. The sample was PBMCs. These receptor sequences come from a man in his forties in good health and CMV-seronegative.

The rearrangement links TRBV29-1 to TRBJ2-2, with 10 bases that match TRBD2. The germline V gene encodes CDR1 SQVTM and CDR2 ANQGSEA. The CDR3 covers 16 residues. With V trimmed by 4 bases and J by 0 bases, 5 bases remained unmatched. The CDR3 DNA reads TGCAGCGTTGCGGTGCTAGCGGGGGCGAACACCGGGGAGCTGTTTTTT. This codes for CSVAVLAGANTGELFF.

This chain joins TRBV18 and TRBJ1-1; 7 bases line up with TRBD1. Germline-derived CDR1 and CDR2 are KGHSH and LQKENI. The CDR3 extends over 15 amino acids. V shed 6 bases and J 1 base; nucleotides not matched to a gene: 8. The CDR3 bases are TGTGCCAGCTCCCGGGACAGCGATAAGAACACTGAAGCTTTCTTT. Its translation: CASSRDSDKNTEAFF.